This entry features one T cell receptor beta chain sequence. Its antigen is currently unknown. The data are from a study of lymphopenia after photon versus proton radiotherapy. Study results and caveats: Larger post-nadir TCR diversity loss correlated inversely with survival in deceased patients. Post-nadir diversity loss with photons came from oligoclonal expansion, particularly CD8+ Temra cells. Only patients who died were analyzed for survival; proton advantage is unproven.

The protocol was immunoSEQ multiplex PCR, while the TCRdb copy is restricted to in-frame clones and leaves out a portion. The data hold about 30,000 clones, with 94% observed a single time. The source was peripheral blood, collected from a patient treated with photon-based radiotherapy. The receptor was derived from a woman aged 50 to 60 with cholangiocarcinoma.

Written as DNA, the CDR3 is TGCGCCAGCAGCCGGGGCACAGGGGGCAGGACAGATACGCAGTATTTT. The encoded protein is CASSRGTGGRTDTQYF. The chain uses TRBV10-1 and TRBJ2-3; TRBD1 matches 9 bases. There are 16 residues in the CDR3. Per the germline V gene, CDR1 is WNHNN and CDR2 is SYGVQD (reference sequence). V lost 6 bases to trimming and J lost 3 bases; unmatched junction nucleotides: 10.